This T cell receptor (beta chain) was sequenced for a study of cytomegalovirus exposure and HLA in healthy donors. Regarding the study as a whole: On later analysis, the bulk of CMV-associated TCR beta chains appeared to be HLA-restricted. One variant, a missense change in DCLRE1C, was linked in a later analysis to TCR beta V- and J-gene trimming. A later analysis linked more than 15,000 TCR beta sequences to HLA alleles at 0.05 false discovery rate. Apart from CMV serostatus, no immune exposure information was available.

Germline-derived CDR1 and CDR2 are SGHDT and YYEEEE. The CDR3 spans 15 residues. A remark on this clone: The target antigen is unknown. The junction does not match germline at one end; this may be a read error.

The PCR ran on 60 Vbeta and 13 Jbeta primers. Libraries were prepared by immunoSEQ multiplex PCR; TCRdb keeps only in-frame clonotypes and omits some of them. The sample yields approximately 130,000 clones, under 85% seen once. The material sequenced was PBMCs. The chain links TRBV5-6 to TRBJ1-2; D might be TRBD1 (5 bases). The receptor was isolated from a boy younger than 18 in good health and CMV-seronegative. Written as DNA, the CDR3 is TGTGCCAGCAGCTTCGCCGACACAGGAAAGTATGGCTACCCCTTC. Its protein is CASSFADTGKYGYPF.